This T cell receptor beta chain emerged from a study of blood T cells in healthy people across ages. On this clonotype: Its antigen is undetermined.

Total RNA, at least 5 micrograms per sample, was extracted from PBMCs. Study-level findings and limits: Unsorted PBMCs blocked a conclusive comparison of naive and antigen-experienced cells.

V was pared by 2 bases and J by 8 bases, with 9 bases between. CDR1 is MDHEN and CDR2 is SYDVKM in the germline V gene. This CDR3 is 12 amino acids long. It was with a sample-barcoded 5' primer and a J-beta primer mix that a second PCR of roughly 7 to 11 cycles was run. TCRdb reprocessed the 5' RACE reads with MiXCR, giving one entry per CDR3 protein. The top ten clones hold 10% to 12% of a sample with 1.5 million to 2 million distinct CDR3 sequences, about 31% of them seen once. The clonotype comes from a woman in her thirties in good health. The chain links TRBV28 to TRBJ2-5, with D possibly TRBD1 on 5 matching bases. The material sequenced was blood. CDR3 loop: CASSLVQGTQYF. CDR3 nucleotides: TGTGCCAGCAGTTTAGTGCAGGGAACCCAGTACTTC.